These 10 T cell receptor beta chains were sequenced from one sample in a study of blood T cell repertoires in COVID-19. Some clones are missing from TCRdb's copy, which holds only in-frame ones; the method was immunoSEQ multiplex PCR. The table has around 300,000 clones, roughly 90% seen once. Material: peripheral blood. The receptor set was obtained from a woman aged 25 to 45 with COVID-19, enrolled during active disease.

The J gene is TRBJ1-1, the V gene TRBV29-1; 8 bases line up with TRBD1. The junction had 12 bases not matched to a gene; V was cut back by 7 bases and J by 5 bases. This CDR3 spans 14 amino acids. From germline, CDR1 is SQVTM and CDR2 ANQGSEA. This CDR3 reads CSGAQGVGETEAFF. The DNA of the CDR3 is TGCAGCGGGGCACAGGGGGTTGGGGAAACTGAAGCTTTCTTT.

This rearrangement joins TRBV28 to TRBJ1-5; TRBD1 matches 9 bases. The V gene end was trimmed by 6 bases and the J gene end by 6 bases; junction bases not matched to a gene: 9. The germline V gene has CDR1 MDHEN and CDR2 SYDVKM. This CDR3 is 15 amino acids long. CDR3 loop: CASRGDRALGQPQHF. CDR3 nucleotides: TGTGCCAGCAGGGGGGACAGGGCCTTAGGTCAGCCCCAGCATTTT.

The CDR3 sequence: CSVEWGLQSSNYGYTF. The DNA of the CDR3 is TGCAGCGTTGAATGGGGCCTACAGTCTTCTAACTATGGCTACACCTTC. The chain uses TRBV29-1 and TRBJ1-2; D possibly corresponds to TRBD1 (5 bases). The V end lost 2 bases, the J end lost 0 bases, and 16 bases lay between the germline ends. The CDR3 is 16 amino acids. CDR1 and CDR2 from the germline V gene are SQVTM and ANQGSEA.

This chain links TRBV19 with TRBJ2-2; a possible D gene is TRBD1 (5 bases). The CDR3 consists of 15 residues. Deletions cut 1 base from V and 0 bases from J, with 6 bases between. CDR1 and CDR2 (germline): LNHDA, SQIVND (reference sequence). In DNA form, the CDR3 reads TGTGCCAGTAGTATAGGCAGGGCGAACACCGGGGAGCTGTTTTTT. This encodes CASSIGRANTGELFF.

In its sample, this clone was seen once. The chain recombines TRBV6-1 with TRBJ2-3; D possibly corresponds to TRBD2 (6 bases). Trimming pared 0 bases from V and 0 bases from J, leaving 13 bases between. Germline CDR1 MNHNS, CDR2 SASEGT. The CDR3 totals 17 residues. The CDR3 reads CASSEALAGTSTDTQYF. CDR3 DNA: TGTGCCAGCAGTGAAGCGCTTGCGGGAACTAGCACAGATACGCAGTATTTT.

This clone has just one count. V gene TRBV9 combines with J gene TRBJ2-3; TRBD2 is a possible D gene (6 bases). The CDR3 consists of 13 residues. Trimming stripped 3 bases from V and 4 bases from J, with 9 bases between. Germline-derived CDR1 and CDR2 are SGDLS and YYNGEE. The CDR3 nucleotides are TGTGCCAGCAGCGATAGCGGAGCAGATACGCAGTATTTT. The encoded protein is CASSDSGADTQYF.

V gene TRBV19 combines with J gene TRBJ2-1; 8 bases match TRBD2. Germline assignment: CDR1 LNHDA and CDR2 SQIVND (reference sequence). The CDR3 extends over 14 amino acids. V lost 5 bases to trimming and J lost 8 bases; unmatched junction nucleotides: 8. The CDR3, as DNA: TGTGCCAGTAGTCCCGCAGGGACTAGGGATGAGCAGTTCTTC. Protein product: CASSPAGTRDEQFF.

The DNA for the CDR3 is TGCGCCAGCAGCTCCCGCGCGAACTCCTACGAGCAGTACTTC. This sequence encodes CASSSRANSYEQYF. The chain employs TRBV5-1 and TRBJ2-7; D unclear. This CDR3 spans 14 amino acids. V gave up 3 bases and J gave up 0 bases, with 10 bases separating them. The germline V gene has CDR1 SGHRS and CDR2 YFSETQ. The variable domain in full, completed from reference TRBV5-1 and TRBJ2-7, reads KAGVTQTPRYLIKTRGQQVTLSCSPISGHRSVSWYQQTPGQGLQFLFEYFSETQRNKGNFPGRFSGRQFSNSRSEMNVSTLELGDSALYLCASSSRANSYEQYFGPGTRLTVT.

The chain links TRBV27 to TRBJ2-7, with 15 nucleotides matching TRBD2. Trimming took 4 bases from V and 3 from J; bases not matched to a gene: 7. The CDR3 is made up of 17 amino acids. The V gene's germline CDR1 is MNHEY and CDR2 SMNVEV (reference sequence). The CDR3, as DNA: TGTGCCAGCAGTTCCGGGACTAGCGGGAGGAAAGACTACGAGCAGTACTTC. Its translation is CASSSGTSGRKDYEQYF.

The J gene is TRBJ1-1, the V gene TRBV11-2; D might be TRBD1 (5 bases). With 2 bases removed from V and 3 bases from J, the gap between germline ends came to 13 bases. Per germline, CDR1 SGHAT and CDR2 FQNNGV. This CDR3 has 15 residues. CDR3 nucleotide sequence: TGTGCCAGCAGCTTAAGGCGGGGAGGGGACACTGAAGCTTTCTTT. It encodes CASSLRRGGDTEAFF.